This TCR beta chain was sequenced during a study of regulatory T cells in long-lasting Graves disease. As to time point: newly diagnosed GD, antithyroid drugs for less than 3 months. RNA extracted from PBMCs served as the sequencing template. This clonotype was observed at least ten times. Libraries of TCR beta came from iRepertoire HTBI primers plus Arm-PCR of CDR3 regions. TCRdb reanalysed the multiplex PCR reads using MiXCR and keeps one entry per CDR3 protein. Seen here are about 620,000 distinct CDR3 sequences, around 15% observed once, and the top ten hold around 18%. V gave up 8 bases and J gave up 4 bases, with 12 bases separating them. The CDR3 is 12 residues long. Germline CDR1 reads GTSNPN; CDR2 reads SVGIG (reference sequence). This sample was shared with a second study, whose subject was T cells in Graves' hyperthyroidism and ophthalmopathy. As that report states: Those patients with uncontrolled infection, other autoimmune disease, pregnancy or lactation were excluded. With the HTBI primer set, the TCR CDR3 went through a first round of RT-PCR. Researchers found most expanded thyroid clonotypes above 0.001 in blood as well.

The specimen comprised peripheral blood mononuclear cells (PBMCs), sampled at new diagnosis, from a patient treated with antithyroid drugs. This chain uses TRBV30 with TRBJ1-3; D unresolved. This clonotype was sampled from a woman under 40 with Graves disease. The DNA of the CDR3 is TGTGCCAGCCGTCTCGGGGGAAACACCATATATTTT. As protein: CASRLGGNTIYF.